The 14 T cell receptor beta chains below were found in one sample sequenced in a study of blood T cell repertoires in COVID-19. Assay used: immunoSEQ multiplex PCR; TCRdb lists only in-frame clones, some missing. This sample yields fewer than 200,000 clones, of which roughly 80% are seen a single time; 5.6% belongs to the top ten. Sequenced: PBMCs or T cells enriched from blood (not recorded which). These receptor sequences come from a woman aged 40 to 50 with acute COVID-19.

The V call is TRBV3-1 (or the pseudogene TRBV3-2), the J call TRBJ2-1; no clear D gene. The length of the CDR3 is 12 residues. V was pared by 3 bases and J by 5 bases, with 5 bases between. CDR1 LGHDT and CDR2 YNNKEL come from the germline V gene (reference sequence). CDR3 residues: CASSQGNNEQFF. For the CDR3, the DNA is TGTGCCAGCAGCCAGGGCAACAATGAGCAGTTCTTC.

The chain carries TRBV5-6 and TRBJ1-3; D is perhaps TRBD1 (5 bases). The germline V gene has CDR1 SGHDT and CDR2 YYEEEE. The CDR3 extends over 16 amino acids. Deletions cut 4 bases from V and 4 bases from J, with 18 bases between. The CDR3 protein is CASSLARDSRGNTIYF. The DNA for the CDR3 is TGTGCCAGCAGCCTCGCCCGGGACTCGCGAGGAAACACCATATATTTT.

The chain employs TRBV6-2 or TRBV6-3 and TRBJ2-6, with 8 bases lining up with TRBD1. The CDR3 covers 17 residues. The V segment lost 2 bases and the J segment 2 bases; nucleotides outside the gene matches: 5. Germline lookup yields CDR1 MNHEY and CDR2 SVGEGT. The CDR3, as DNA: TGTGCCAGCAGTTACGGTGCAGGGGGCGCTGGGGCCAACGTCCTGACTTTC. Protein product: CASSYGAGGAGANVLTF.

This sequence joins TRBV11-2 and TRBJ2-2; TRBD1 matches 7 bases. From germline, CDR1 is SGHAT and CDR2 FQNNGV. V lost 5 bases, J lost 0 bases, and 9 bases stayed unmatched. CDR3 length equals 17 residues. CDR3 in DNA: TGTGCCAGCAGCCCCCGGGACAGCGAATCGAACACCGGGGAGCTGTTTTTT. It encodes CASSPRDSESNTGELFF.

V usage is TRBV5-3 and J usage is TRBJ2-7; D is possibly TRBD2 (5 bases). TRBV5-3 is reported as an ORF; its role is uncertain. This CDR3 comprises 15 residues. Trimming shortened V by 4 bases and J by 6 bases, and 20 bases separated the two germline ends. The CDR3 spells CARSQDVSPGCEQYV. In nucleotides, the CDR3 is TGTGCCAGAAGCCAGGACGTCTCCCCGGGGTGCGAGCAGTACGTC.

V usage is TRBV9 and J usage is TRBJ2-1, with TRBD2 identical over 7 bases. Germline CDR1 and CDR2: SGDLS and YYNGEE. The ends lost 0 bases at V and 8 bases at J; junction bases unmatched: 8. The CDR3 consists of 15 residues. The CDR3: CASSVAPDTSDEQFF. The DNA for the CDR3 is TGTGCCAGCAGCGTAGCCCCCGACACTAGCGATGAGCAGTTCTTC.

The chain links TRBV19 to TRBJ2-4; tentatively, D is TRBD2 (6 bases). V lost 5 bases and J lost 0, with 20 bases in between. Germline CDR1 LNHDA, CDR2 SQIVND (reference sequence). The CDR3 is 18 amino acids. The CDR3 here is CASSFRETTLIAKNIQYF. DNA for the CDR3: TGTGCCAGTAGTTTCCGGGAGACCACCCTGATAGCCAAAAACATTCAGTACTTC.

J is TRBJ2-2 and V is TRBV5-6; D is perhaps TRBD1 (5 bases). Germline V gene data show CDR1 as SGHDT and CDR2 as YYEEEE. V lost 2 bases and J lost 5, with 10 bases in between. The CDR3 sequence is 14 residues long. This chain's CDR3 is CASSFLRTTGELFF. DNA for the CDR3: TGTGCCAGCAGCTTTCTCCGGACAACCGGGGAGCTGTTTTTT.

This clone appeared many times. The CDR3 DNA follows: TGCGCCAGCAGCTTGGACAGCGAGGGGCAGTACGTC. Encoded protein: CASSLDSEGQYV. The chain combines TRBV5-1 with TRBJ2-7; possibly TRBD2 for D (5 bases). Trimming took off 0 bases at V and 9 bases at J, with 10 bases between the two ends. The CDR3 covers 12 residues. Per the germline V gene, CDR1 is SGHRS and CDR2 is YFSETQ.

This sequence joins TRBV9 and TRBJ1-1, with D possibly being TRBD1 (6 bases). The CDR3 is made up of 15 amino acids. The V end lost 5 bases, the J end lost 7 bases, and 21 bases lay between the germline ends. Germline CDR1 reads SGDLS; CDR2 reads YYNGEE. CDR3 protein: CASSSVQGFRGEAFF. The CDR3 nucleotides are TGTGCCAGCAGTTCAGTACAGGGCTTTAGGGGTGAAGCTTTCTTT.

This clone is medium-sized (0.01 to 0.1%). The rearrangement joins TRBV6-4 to TRBJ2-3; D perhaps matches TRBD2 (5 bases). The CDR3 consists of 15 residues. Germline loops: CDR1 MRHNA, CDR2 SNTAGT. Deletions cut 0 bases from V and 0 bases from J, with 7 bases between. CDR3 sequence reads: CASSDSGGSTDTQYF. The CDR3 nucleotides read TGTGCCAGCAGTGACTCAGGCGGGAGCACAGATACGCAGTATTTT.

The rearrangement uses TRBV9 and TRBJ2-5, with 13 bases fitting TRBD2. V was clipped by 4 bases and J by 10 bases; unmatched bases: 10. Germline V lookup: CDR1 SGDLS, CDR2 YYNGEE. The CDR3 contains 15 residues. This chain's CDR3 is CASSPEGGTSGDQYF. The CDR3 bases are TGTGCCAGCAGCCCAGAGGGGGGGACTAGCGGGGACCAGTACTTC.

The chain links TRBV9 to TRBJ1-3; D is unclear. This CDR3 has 15 residues. Germline CDR1 SGDLS, CDR2 YYNGEE. The V end lost 0 bases, the J end lost 2 bases, and 9 bases lay between the germline ends. The CDR3 bases are TGTGCCAGCAGCGTAGAGGAGGGCCCTGGAAACACCATATATTTT. Its translation: CASSVEEGPGNTIYF.

The V and J genes are TRBV5-1 and TRBJ1-6, with D possibly TRBD1 on 5 matching bases. Germline-derived CDR1 and CDR2 are SGHRS and YFSETQ. CDR3 length: 16 amino acids. The V and J ends lost 1 base and 3 bases respectively, with 11 bases between them. This CDR3 is CASSLKTEGYNSPLHF. The CDR3 bases are TGCGCCAGCAGCTTGAAGACAGAAGGCTATAATTCACCCCTCCACTTT.